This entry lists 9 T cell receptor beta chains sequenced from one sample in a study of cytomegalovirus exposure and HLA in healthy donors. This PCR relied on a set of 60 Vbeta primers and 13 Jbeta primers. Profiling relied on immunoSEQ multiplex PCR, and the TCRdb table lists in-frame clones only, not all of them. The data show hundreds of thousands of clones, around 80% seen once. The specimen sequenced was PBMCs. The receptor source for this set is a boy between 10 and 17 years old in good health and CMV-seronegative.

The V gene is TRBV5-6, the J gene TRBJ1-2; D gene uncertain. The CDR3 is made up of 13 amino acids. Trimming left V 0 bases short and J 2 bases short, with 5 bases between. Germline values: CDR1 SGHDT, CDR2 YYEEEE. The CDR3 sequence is CASSLDRNYGYTF. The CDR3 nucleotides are TGTGCCAGCAGCTTGGACAGAAACTATGGCTACACCTTC.

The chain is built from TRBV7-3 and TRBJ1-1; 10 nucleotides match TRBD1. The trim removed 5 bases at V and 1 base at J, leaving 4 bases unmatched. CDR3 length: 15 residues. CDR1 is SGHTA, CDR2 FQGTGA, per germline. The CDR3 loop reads CASSPRTGGNTEAFF. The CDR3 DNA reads TGTGCCAGCAGCCCGAGGACAGGGGGGAACACTGAAGCTTTCTTT.

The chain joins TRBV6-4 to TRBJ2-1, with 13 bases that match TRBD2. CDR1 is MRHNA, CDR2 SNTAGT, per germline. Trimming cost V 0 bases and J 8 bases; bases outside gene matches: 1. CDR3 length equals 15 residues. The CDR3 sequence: CASSDSGLAGDEQFF. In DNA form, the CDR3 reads TGTGCCAGCAGTGACTCAGGACTAGCGGGAGATGAGCAGTTCTTC.

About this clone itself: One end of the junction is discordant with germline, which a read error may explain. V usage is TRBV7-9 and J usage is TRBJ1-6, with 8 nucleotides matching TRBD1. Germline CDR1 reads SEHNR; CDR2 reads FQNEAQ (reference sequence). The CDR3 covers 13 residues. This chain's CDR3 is CSSSLNPGQVLTF. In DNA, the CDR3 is TGTTCCAGCAGCTTAAATCCGGGACAGGTCCTTACCTTT.

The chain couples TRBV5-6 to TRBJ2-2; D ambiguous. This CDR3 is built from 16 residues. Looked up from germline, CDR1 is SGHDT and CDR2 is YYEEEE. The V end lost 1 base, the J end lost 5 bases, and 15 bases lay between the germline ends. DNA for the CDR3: TGTGCCAGCAGCTTGTTTCGAGCGACGGAAACCGGGGAGCTGTTTTTT. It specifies CASSLFRATETGELFF. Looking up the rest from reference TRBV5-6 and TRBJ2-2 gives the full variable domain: DAGVTQSPTHLIKTRGQQVTLRCSPKSGHDTVSWYQQALGQGPQFIFQYYEEEERQRGNFPDRFSGHQFPNYSSELNVNALLLGDSALYLCASSLFRATETGELFFGEGSRLTVL.

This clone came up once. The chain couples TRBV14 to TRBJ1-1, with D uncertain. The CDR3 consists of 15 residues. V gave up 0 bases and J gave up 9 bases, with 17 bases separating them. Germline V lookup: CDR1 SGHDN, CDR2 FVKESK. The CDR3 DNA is TGTGCCAGCAGCCAAGATTTCGGGGAAGGACGTCAAGCTTTCTTT. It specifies CASSQDFGEGRQAFF.

The CDR3 coding sequence is TGTGCCAGCAGCTTTAGAGTGGGACTAGCTAAAGAGACCCAGTACTTC. Its translation is CASSFRVGLAKETQYF. This chain joins TRBV11-3 and TRBJ2-5; 9 bases match TRBD2. The germline V gene encodes CDR1 SGHNT and CDR2 YENEEA. Germline trimming cut 3 bases from V and 3 bases from J; bases unmatched to any gene: 8. CDR3 length equals 16 residues.

Here the CDR3 reads CASSFGPGSHEQYF. The CDR3 DNA sequence: TGTGCCAGCAGCTTCGGCCCAGGGTCCCACGAGCAGTACTTC. The J gene is TRBJ2-7, the V gene TRBV11-3, with D possibly TRBD1 on 5 matching bases. The CDR3 loop spans 14 amino acids. Trimming cost V 3 bases and J 5 bases, with 14 bases left between them. Germline V CDR1 and CDR2: SGHNT, YENEEA.

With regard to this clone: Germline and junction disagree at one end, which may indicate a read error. CDR3 coding DNA: TGTGTCATCAGTGAGTCCGACTATGGCTACACCTTC. Residues: CVISESDYGYTF. V and J are TRBV10-3 and TRBJ1-2; D is undetermined. Germline V gene lookup returns CDR1 ENHRY and CDR2 SYGVKD. The CDR3 totals 12 residues.